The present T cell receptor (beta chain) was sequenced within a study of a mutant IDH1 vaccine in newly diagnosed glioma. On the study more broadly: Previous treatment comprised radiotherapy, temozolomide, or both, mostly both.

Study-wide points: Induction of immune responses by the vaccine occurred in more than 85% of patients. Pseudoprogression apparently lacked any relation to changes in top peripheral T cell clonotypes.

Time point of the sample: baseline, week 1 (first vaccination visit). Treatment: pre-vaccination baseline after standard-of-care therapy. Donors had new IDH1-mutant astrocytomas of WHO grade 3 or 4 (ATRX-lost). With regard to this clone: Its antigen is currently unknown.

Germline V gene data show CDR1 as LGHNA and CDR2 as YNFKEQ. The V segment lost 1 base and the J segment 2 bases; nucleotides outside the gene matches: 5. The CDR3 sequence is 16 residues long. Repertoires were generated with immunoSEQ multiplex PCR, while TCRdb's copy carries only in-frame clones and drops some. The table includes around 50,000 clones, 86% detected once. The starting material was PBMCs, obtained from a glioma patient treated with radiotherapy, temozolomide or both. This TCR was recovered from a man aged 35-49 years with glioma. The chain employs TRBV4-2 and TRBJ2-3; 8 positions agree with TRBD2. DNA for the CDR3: TGTGCCAGCAGCCAAGCGGGAGGGAGACTCACAGATACGCAGTATTTT. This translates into CASSQAGGRLTDTQYF.